The 2 T cell receptor beta chains presented below share a single source sample, sequenced in a study of T cell responses to AZD1222 COVID-19 vaccine. Sequencing was performed with immunoSEQ multiplex PCR; in TCRdb, only in-frame clones are kept and a portion is missing. The top ten clones hold approximately 7% of a sample with tens of thousands of clones, 70% to 90% of them seen once. The source material was peripheral blood, sampled on day 0 of AZD1222 vaccination. The source of these receptors is an adult in good health.

The chain joins TRBV7-9 to TRBJ1-1, with a weak D call TRBD1 (5 bases). Trimming stripped 6 bases from V and 1 base from J, with 9 bases between. CDR1 is SEHNR and CDR2 is FQNEAQ in the germline V gene (reference sequence). This CDR3 contains 13 residues. The CDR3 protein is CASRGGPNTEAFF. CDR3 nucleotide sequence: TGTGCCAGCAGGGGGGGACCGAACACTGAAGCTTTCTTT.

This clone was found once. DNA for the CDR3: TGTGCCTCCCGAGGGGGTTTTGGGACAGATACGCAGTATTTT. Translation: CASRGGFGTDTQYF. The rearrangement joins TRBV5-4 to TRBJ2-3, with D perhaps matching TRBD1 (6 bases). The germline V and J ends were trimmed by 10 bases and 3 bases, with 18 bases remaining between them. This CDR3 is built from 14 residues. The V gene's germline CDR1 is SGHNT and CDR2 YYREEE (reference sequence).